The clone carrying this T cell receptor (beta chain) occurred once. What it binds is not known. The identical CDR3 is also encoded by other nucleotide sequences in the sample. Trimming shortened V by 2 bases and J by 0 bases, and 8 bases separated the two germline ends. The length of the CDR3 is 15 residues. Germline CDR1 KGHSH, CDR2 LQKENI. Some clones are missing from TCRdb's copy, which holds only in-frame ones; the method was immunoSEQ multiplex PCR. Of 2 million or so clones in the sample, 85% to 95% were seen once. These data are taken from a study of shared clonotypes between healthy human individuals. General observations from the study: Naive subsets generally had larger estimated richness than memory subsets.

Researchers partitioned CD4+ cells into CD45RA+ naive and CD45RA-negative memory subsets. This TCR was sampled from a man between 18 and 35 years old in good health. V gene TRBV18 combines with J gene TRBJ1-3, with a possible D match to TRBD1 (5 bases). Sequenced: naive CD4+ T cells sorted from blood. Subset of the sample: CD45RA+ positively selected. CDR3 bases: TGTGCCAGCTCACCATGGGGGAGCTCTGGAAACACCATATATTTT. This encodes CASSPWGSSGNTIYF. The full variable domain, its missing parts supplied by reference TRBV18 and TRBJ1-3, is NAGVMQNPRHLVRRRGQEARLRCSPMKGHSHVYWYRQLPEEGLKFMVYLQKENIIDESGMPKERFSAEFPKEGPSILRIQQVVRGDSAAYFCASSPWGSSGNTIYFGEGSWLTVV.